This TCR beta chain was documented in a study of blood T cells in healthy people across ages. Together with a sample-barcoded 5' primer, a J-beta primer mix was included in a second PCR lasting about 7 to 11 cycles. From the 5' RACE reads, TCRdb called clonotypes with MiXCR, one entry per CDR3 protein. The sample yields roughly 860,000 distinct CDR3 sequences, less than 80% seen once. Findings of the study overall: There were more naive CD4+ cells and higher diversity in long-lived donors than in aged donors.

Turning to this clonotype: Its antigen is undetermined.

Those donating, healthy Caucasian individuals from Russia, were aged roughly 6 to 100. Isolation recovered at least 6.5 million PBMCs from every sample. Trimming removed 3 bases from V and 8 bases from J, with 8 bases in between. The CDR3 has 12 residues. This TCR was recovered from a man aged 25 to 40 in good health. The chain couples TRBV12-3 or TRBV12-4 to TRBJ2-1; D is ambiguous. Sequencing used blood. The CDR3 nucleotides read TGTGCCAGCAGTTTGGGCCTGGATGAGCAGTTCTTC. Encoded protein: CASSLGLDEQFF.